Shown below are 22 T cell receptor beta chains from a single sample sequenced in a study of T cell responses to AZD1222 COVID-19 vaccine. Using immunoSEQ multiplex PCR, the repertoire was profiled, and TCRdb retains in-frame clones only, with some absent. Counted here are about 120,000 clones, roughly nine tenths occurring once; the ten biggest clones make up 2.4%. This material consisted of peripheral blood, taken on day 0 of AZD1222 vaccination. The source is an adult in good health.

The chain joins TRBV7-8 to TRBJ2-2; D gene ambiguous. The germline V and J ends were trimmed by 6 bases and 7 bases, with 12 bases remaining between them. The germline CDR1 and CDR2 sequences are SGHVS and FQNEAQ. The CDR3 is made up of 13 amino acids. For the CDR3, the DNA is TGTGCCAGCAGACGCGGCGGCGGCGGGGAGCTGTTTTTT. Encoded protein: CASRRGGGGELFF.

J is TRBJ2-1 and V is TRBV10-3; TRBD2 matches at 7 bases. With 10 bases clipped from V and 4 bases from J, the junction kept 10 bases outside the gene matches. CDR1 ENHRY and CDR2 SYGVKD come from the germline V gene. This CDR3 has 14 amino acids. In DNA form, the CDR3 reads TGTGCCACAAAAGGGGCTAGCGGATACAATGAGCAGTTCTTC. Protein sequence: CATKGASGYNEQFF.

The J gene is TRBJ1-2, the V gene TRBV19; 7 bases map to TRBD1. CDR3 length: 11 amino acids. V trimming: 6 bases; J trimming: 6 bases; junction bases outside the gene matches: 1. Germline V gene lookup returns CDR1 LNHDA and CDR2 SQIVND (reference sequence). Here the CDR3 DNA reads TGTGCCAGTAGCGACAGGGATGGCTACACCTTC. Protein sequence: CASSDRDGYTF.

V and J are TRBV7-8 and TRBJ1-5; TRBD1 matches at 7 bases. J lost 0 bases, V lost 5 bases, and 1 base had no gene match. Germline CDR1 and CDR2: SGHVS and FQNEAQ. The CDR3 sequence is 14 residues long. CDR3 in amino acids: CASSQGVSNQPQHF. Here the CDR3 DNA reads TGTGCCAGCAGCCAGGGGGTTAGCAATCAGCCCCAGCATTTT.

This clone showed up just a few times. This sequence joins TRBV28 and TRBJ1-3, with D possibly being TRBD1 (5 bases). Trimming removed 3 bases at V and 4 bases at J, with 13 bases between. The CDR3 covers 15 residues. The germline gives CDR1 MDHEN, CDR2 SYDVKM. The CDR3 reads CASSLGGEKGNTIYF. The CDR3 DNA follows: TGTGCCAGCAGTTTGGGGGGGGAAAAGGGAAACACCATATATTTT.

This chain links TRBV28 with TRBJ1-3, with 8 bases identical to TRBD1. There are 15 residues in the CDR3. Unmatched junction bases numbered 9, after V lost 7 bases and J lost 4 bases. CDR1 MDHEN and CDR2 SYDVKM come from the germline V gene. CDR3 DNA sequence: TGTGCCAGCACCACCCCAGGGGGCTTCGGAAACACCATATATTTT. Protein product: CASTTPGGFGNTIYF.

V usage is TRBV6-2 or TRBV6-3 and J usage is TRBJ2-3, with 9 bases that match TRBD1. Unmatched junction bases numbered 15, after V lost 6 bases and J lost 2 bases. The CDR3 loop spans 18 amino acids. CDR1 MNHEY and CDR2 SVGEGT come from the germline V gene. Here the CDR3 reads CASSPQLPGQGSTDTQYF. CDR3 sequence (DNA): TGTGCCAGCAGCCCTCAACTCCCGGGACAGGGTTCCACAGATACGCAGTATTTT.

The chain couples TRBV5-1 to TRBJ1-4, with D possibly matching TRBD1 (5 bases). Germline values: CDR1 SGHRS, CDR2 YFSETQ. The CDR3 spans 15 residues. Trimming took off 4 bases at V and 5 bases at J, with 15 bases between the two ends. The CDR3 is CASSLQMGGNEKLFF. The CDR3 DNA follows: TGCGCCAGCAGCCTCCAAATGGGGGGAAATGAAAAACTGTTTTTT.

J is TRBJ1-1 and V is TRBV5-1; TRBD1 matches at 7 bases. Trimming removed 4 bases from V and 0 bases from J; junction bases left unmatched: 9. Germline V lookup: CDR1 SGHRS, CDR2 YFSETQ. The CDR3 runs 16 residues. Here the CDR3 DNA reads TGCGCCAGCAGCCAGGGGGACCTACTACTGAACACTGAAGCTTTCTTT. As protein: CASSQGDLLLNTEAFF.

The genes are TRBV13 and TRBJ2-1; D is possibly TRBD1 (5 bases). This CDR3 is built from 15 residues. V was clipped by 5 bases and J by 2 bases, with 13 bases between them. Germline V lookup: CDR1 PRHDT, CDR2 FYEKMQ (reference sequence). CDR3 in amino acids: CASSLDRPPYNEQFF. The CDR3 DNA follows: TGTGCCAGCAGCCTAGACAGACCACCCTACAATGAGCAGTTCTTC.

CDR3 DNA sequence: TGTGCCAGCCGCTACCTGGGCGGGGGCCAAGAGACCCAGTACTTC. It yields the protein CASRYLGGGQETQYF. V is TRBV27 and J is TRBJ2-5; 7 bases map to TRBD2. Germline V gene sequence: CDR1 MNHEY, CDR2 SMNVEV (reference sequence). V dropped 8 bases and J dropped 1; count of bases not matched to a gene: 10. The CDR3 runs to 15 residues.

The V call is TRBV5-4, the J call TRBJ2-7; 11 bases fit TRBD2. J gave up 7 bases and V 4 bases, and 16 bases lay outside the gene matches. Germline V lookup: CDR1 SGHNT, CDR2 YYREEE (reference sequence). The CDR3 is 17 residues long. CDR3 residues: CASSPGLAGGRAWEQYF. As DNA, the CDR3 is TGTGCCAGCAGCCCCGGGCTAGCGGGAGGAAGGGCCTGGGAGCAGTACTTC.

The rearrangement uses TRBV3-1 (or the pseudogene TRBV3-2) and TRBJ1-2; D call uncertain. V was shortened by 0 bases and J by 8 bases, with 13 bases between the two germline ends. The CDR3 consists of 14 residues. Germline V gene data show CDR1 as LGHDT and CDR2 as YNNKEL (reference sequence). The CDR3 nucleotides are TGTGCCAGCAGCCAAGATCCCCAGGTATACGGCTACACCTTC. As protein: CASSQDPQVYGYTF.

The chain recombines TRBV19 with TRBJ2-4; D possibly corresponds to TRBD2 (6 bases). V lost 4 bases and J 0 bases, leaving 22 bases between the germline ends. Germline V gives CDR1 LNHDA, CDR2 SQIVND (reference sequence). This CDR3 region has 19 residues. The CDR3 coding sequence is TGTGCCAGTAGTAGGTCTATTGGAGGGTCCGATCTAGCCAAAAACATTCAGTACTTC. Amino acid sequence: CASSRSIGGSDLAKNIQYF.

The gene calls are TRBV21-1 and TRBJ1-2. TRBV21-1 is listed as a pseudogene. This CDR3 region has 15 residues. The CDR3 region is CASSPPRGCNYGYTF. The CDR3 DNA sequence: TGTGCCAGCAGCCCTCCGCGGGGGTGCAACTATGGCTACACCTTC.

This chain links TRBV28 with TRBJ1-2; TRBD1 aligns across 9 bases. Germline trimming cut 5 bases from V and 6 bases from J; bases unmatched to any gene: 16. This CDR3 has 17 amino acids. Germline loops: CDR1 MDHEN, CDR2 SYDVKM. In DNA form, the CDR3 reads TGTGCCAGCAGTCCCGGACAGGGGAGGGGCTCTAGCCATGGCTACACCTTC. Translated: CASSPGQGRGSSHGYTF.

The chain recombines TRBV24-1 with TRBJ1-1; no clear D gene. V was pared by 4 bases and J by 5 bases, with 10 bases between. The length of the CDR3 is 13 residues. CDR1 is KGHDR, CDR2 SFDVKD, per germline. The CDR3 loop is CATSDPLSTEAFF. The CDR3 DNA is TGTGCCACCAGTGACCCACTTTCGACTGAAGCTTTCTTT.

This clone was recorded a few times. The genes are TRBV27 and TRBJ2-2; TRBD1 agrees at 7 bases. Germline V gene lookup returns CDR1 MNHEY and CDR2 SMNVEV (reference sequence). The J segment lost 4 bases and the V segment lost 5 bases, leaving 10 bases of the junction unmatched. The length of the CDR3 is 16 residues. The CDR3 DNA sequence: TGTGCCAGCAGTCCGGGACAGCTTTCTATCACCGGGGAGCTGTTTTTT. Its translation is CASSPGQLSITGELFF.

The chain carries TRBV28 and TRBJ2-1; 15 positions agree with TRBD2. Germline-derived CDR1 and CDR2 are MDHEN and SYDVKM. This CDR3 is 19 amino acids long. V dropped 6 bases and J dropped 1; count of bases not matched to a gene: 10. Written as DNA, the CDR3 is TGTGCCAGCAGCTCCTTAGACGGACTAGCGGGAGGGTCCTACAATGAGCAGTTCTTC. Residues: CASSSLDGLAGGSYNEQFF. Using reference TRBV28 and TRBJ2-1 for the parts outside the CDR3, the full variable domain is DVKVTQSSRYLVKRTGEKVFLECVQDMDHENMFWYRQDPGLGLRLIYFSYDVKMKEKGDIPEGYSVSREKKERFSLILESASTNQTSMYLCASSSLDGLAGGSYNEQFFGPGTRLTVL.

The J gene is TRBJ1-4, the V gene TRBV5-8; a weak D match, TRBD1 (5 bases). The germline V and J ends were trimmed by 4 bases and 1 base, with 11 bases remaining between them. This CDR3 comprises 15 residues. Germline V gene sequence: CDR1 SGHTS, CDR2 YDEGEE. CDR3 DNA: TGTGCCAGCAGCCCGGGGACCCAAACTAATGAAAAACTGTTTTTT. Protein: CASSPGTQTNEKLFF. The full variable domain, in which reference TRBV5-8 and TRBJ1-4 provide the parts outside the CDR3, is EAGVTQSPTHLIKTRGQQATLRCSPISGHTSVYWYQQALGLGLQFLLWYDEGEERNRGNFPPRFSGRQFPNYSSELNVNALELEDSALYLCASSPGTQTNEKLFFGSGTQLSVL.

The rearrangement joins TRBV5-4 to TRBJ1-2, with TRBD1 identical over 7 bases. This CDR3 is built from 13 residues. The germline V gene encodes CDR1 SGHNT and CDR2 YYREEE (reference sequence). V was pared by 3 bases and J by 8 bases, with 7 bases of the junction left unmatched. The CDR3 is CASSSTGPWGYTF. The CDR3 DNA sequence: TGTGCCAGCAGCTCGACAGGGCCTTGGGGCTACACCTTC.

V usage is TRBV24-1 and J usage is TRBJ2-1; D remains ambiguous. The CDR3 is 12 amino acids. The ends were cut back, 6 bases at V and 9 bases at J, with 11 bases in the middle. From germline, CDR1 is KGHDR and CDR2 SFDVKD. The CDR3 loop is CATSQALGEQFF. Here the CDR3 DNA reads TGTGCCACCAGTCAAGCATTAGGTGAGCAGTTCTTC.